One sample yielded the 23 T cell receptor beta chains listed below, sequenced in a study of CD8 T cells in ankylosing spondylitis. TCRdb ran MiXCR on the 5' RACE reads and lists one entry per CDR3 protein. The sample holds tens of thousands of distinct CDR3 sequences; 2.5% to 3.5% are singletons and the top ten take 2.8%. The specimen was blood, either unsorted or a sorted T cell fraction (not recorded which). The source of these receptors is a male donor with ankylosing spondylitis or in good health (not recorded which).

Many counts were recorded for this clonotype. This chain uses TRBV9 with TRBJ2-2, with a weak D call TRBD2 (6 bases). From germline, CDR1 is SGDLS and CDR2 YYNGEE. V dropped 0 bases and J dropped 4 bases, with 10 bases sitting between them. The CDR3 has 15 residues. Here the CDR3 reads CASSVAVGGTGELFF. The DNA of the CDR3 is TGTGCCAGCAGCGTAGCGGTGGGGGGCACCGGGGAGCTGTTTTTT. The complete variable domain, with remaining parts taken from reference TRBV9 and TRBJ2-2, reads DSGVTQTPKHLITATGQRVTLRCSPRSGDLSVYWYQQSLDQGLQFLIQYYNGEERAKGNILERFSAQQFPDLHSELNLSSLELGDSALYFCASSVAVGGTGELFFGEGSRLTVL.

This clonotype was observed at least ten times. The V gene is TRBV9, the J gene TRBJ2-1; D is possibly TRBD2 (6 bases). This CDR3 spans 15 amino acids. V was trimmed by 4 bases and J by 4 bases, leaving 15 bases between them. Per germline, CDR1 SGDLS and CDR2 YYNGEE. DNA for the CDR3: TGTGCCAGCAGCCCCGCGGAGGGTACGTACAATGAGCAGTTCTTC. Translated, it gives CASSPAEGTYNEQFF. Full variable domain (remainder filled in from reference TRBV9 and TRBJ2-1): DSGVTQTPKHLITATGQRVTLRCSPRSGDLSVYWYQQSLDQGLQFLIQYYNGEERAKGNILERFSAQQFPDLHSELNLSSLELGDSALYFCASSPAEGTYNEQFFGPGTRLTVL.

This clonotype has ten or more counts. The V call is TRBV9, the J call TRBJ2-3, with 7 bases fitting TRBD1. V lost 6 bases and J lost 1; bases outside the gene matches: 5. This CDR3 region has 14 residues. Germline-derived CDR1 and CDR2 are SGDLS and YYNGEE. The CDR3 loop is CASKKGGGTDTQYF. The CDR3 DNA sequence: TGTGCCAGCAAGAAAGGGGGCGGCACAGATACGCAGTATTTT.

This clonotype came up many times. The chain links TRBV9 to TRBJ2-5; D not resolved. The V end lost 0 bases, the J end lost 2 bases, and 5 bases lay between the germline ends. CDR1 and CDR2 (germline): SGDLS, YYNGEE. CDR3 length: 13 residues. The CDR3 loop reads CASSVGQQETQYF. The CDR3 DNA is TGTGCCAGCAGCGTAGGCCAGCAAGAGACCCAGTACTTC.

The CDR3 nucleotides read TGTGCCAGCAGCGTCACAGGGACTTTCGGGGACTTGGGGCAGTTCTTC. As protein: CASSVTGTFGDLGQFF. The chain carries TRBV9 and TRBJ2-1, with D perhaps given as TRBD1 or TRBD2 (6 bases each). CDR1 is SGDLS and CDR2 is YYNGEE in the germline V gene. The CDR3 runs to 16 residues. The V end lost 2 bases, the J end lost 12 bases, and 24 bases lay between the germline ends.

Many counts were recorded for this clonotype. CDR3 sequence: CASSDGLYNSPLHF. The CDR3 nucleotides are TGTGCCAGCAGCGACGGGCTCTATAATTCACCCCTCCACTTT. V gene TRBV9 combines with J gene TRBJ1-6, with D uncertain. The CDR3 has 14 amino acids. CDR1 is SGDLS and CDR2 is YYNGEE in the germline V gene. V dropped 3 bases and J dropped 3 bases, with 7 bases sitting between them.

This clonotype has ten or more counts. This sequence joins TRBV9 and TRBJ2-1; no clear D gene. The germline V gene encodes CDR1 SGDLS and CDR2 YYNGEE. V was clipped by 3 bases and J by 9 bases, with 13 bases between them. CDR3 length: 13 residues. CDR3 sequence (DNA): TGTGCCAGCAGCGAAGGTAGTTCGGTTGAGCAGTTCTTC. Translating gives CASSEGSSVEQFF.

This clonotype was recorded many times. V usage is TRBV9 and J usage is TRBJ2-1; D not resolved. CDR1 SGDLS and CDR2 YYNGEE come from the germline V gene. Trimming cost V 0 bases and J 2 bases, with 9 bases left between them. The CDR3 contains 15 residues. CDR3 region: CASSVDPRTYNEQFF. In DNA, the CDR3 is TGTGCCAGCAGCGTAGATCCCCGTACCTACAATGAGCAGTTCTTC.

This clonotype came up many times. The chain carries TRBV9 and TRBJ2-3, with TRBD2 matching 9 bases. Looked up from germline, CDR1 is SGDLS and CDR2 is YYNGEE. Germline trimming cut 0 bases from V and 0 bases from J; bases unmatched to any gene: 8. This CDR3 is 18 amino acids long. CDR3 coding DNA: TGTGCCAGCAGCGTAGGACTAGCGGTTACTGCTAGCACAGATACGCAGTATTTT. It yields the protein CASSVGLAVTASTDTQYF.

In its sample, this clonotype was seen many times. The chain links TRBV9 to TRBJ2-1; 10 bases match TRBD2. J lost 4 bases, V lost 0 bases, and 7 bases had no gene match. The CDR3 has 17 amino acids. From germline, CDR1 is SGDLS and CDR2 YYNGEE. The CDR3 DNA follows: TGTGCCAGCAGCGTAGTTGCTAGCGGGGGATTGTACAATGAGCAGTTCTTC. This codes for CASSVVASGGLYNEQFF.

This clonotype occurred many times. One end of the junction fails to match germline, which may point to a read error. This rearrangement joins TRBV7-3 to TRBJ2-1; 7 bases line up with TRBD2. The germline V gene has CDR1 SGHTA and CDR2 FQGTGA. This CDR3 is built from 15 residues. Here the CDR3 DNA reads TGTGCCAGCAGCTTTTTTAGCGGGCCCTACCATGAGCAGTTCTTC. It encodes CASSFFSGPYHEQFF.

This clonotype came up many times. The CDR3 region is CASSVGGSGLTSTDTQYF. CDR3 in DNA: TGTGCCAGCAGCGTAGGCGGGAGCGGGTTGACGAGCACAGATACGCAGTATTTT. This sequence joins TRBV9 and TRBJ2-3; the match to TRBD2 covers 7 bases. The CDR3 contains 18 residues. The V segment lost 0 bases and the J segment 0 bases; nucleotides outside the gene matches: 10. Germline V gene sequence: CDR1 SGDLS, CDR2 YYNGEE.

This clonotype has only a few counts. V gene TRBV9 combines with J gene TRBJ1-2; D is possibly TRBD1 (5 bases). Deletions cut 0 bases from V and 6 bases from J, with 12 bases between. From germline, CDR1 is SGDLS and CDR2 YYNGEE. The CDR3 sequence is 14 residues long. The CDR3 protein is CASSVESLRDGYTF. CDR3 DNA: TGTGCCAGCAGCGTAGAAAGTCTCAGGGATGGCTACACCTTC. Looking up the rest from reference TRBV9 and TRBJ1-2 gives the full variable domain: DSGVTQTPKHLITATGQRVTLRCSPRSGDLSVYWYQQSLDQGLQFLIQYYNGEERAKGNILERFSAQQFPDLHSELNLSSLELGDSALYFCASSVESLRDGYTFGSGTRLTVV.

In this sample, this clonotype turned up many times. In nucleotides, the CDR3 is TGTGCCAGCAGCCCTTCGCCGGGAGAGACCCAGTACTTC. Amino acid sequence: CASSPSPGETQYF. The chain links TRBV9 to TRBJ2-5; D gene uncertain. The V gene lost 4 bases and the J gene lost 4 bases, with 11 bases spanning the gap. The CDR3 runs to 13 residues. In germline, CDR1 is SGDLS, CDR2 YYNGEE. Full variable domain (outside the CDR3, taken from reference TRBV9 and TRBJ2-5): DSGVTQTPKHLITATGQRVTLRCSPRSGDLSVYWYQQSLDQGLQFLIQYYNGEERAKGNILERFSAQQFPDLHSELNLSSLELGDSALYFCASSPSPGETQYFGPGTRLLVL.

This clonotype was observed at least ten times. The V gene is TRBV9, the J gene TRBJ2-1; D call uncertain. CDR3 size: 13 residues. Trimming shortened V by 2 bases and J by 5 bases, and 8 bases separated the two germline ends. Germline V gene lookup returns CDR1 SGDLS and CDR2 YYNGEE. CDR3: CASSVGPDNEQFF. The CDR3 nucleotides read TGTGCCAGCAGCGTTGGCCCGGACAATGAGCAGTTCTTC. Using reference TRBV9 and TRBJ2-1 for the parts outside the CDR3, the full variable domain is DSGVTQTPKHLITATGQRVTLRCSPRSGDLSVYWYQQSLDQGLQFLIQYYNGEERAKGNILERFSAQQFPDLHSELNLSSLELGDSALYFCASSVGPDNEQFFGPGTRLTVL.

This clonotype was detected ten times or more. Here the CDR3 reads CASSVGDRGRVDTQYF. The DNA of the CDR3 is TGTGCCAGCAGCGTAGGTGACAGGGGGCGCGTAGATACGCAGTATTTT. The V and J genes are TRBV9 and TRBJ2-3; TRBD1 agrees at 10 bases. The germline V gene encodes CDR1 SGDLS and CDR2 YYNGEE. V lost 0 bases and J lost 5; bases outside the gene matches: 6. The CDR3 runs to 16 residues.

In its sample, this clonotype was seen many times. The chain carries TRBV9 and TRBJ2-1; TRBD1 might be the D (6 bases). The CDR3 has 15 residues. Trimming took 0 bases from V and 7 from J, leaving 14 bases between them. Per germline, CDR1 SGDLS and CDR2 YYNGEE. The CDR3 coding sequence is TGTGCCAGCAGCGTAGGTATGGGGCAGGGGAATGAGCAGTTCTTC. Protein: CASSVGMGQGNEQFF.

In this sample, this clonotype turned up many times. The chain links TRBV9 to TRBJ1-2; 7 nucleotides line up with TRBD1. J gave up 2 bases and V 3 bases, and 4 bases lay outside the gene matches. Germline lookup yields CDR1 SGDLS and CDR2 YYNGEE. This CDR3 is built from 14 residues. The CDR3 sequence: CASSAGQQNYGYTF. DNA for the CDR3: TGTGCCAGCAGCGCGGGACAGCAAAACTATGGCTACACCTTC.

This clonotype was recorded at least ten times. The chain links TRBV9 to TRBJ1-2, with D possibly TRBD1 on 5 matching bases. V lost 7 bases, J lost 6 bases, and 19 bases lay in between. Germline lookup yields CDR1 SGDLS and CDR2 YYNGEE. CDR3 length: 14 amino acids. The CDR3 DNA reads TGTGCCAGCCAGAGCTGGGGCTCTACCGATGGCTACACCTTC. Its translation: CASQSWGSTDGYTF.

In its sample, this clonotype was seen many times. V and J are TRBV9 and TRBJ2-1, with D possibly called TRBD1 or TRBD2 (7 bases each). Trimming pared 3 bases from V and 3 bases from J, leaving 16 bases between. This CDR3 comprises 16 residues. CDR1 is SGDLS, CDR2 YYNGEE, per germline. The CDR3, as DNA: TGTGCCAGCAGCGCGGGGGGCGGGACAGACTACAATGAGCAGTTCTTC. Translation: CASSAGGGTDYNEQFF. The complete variable domain, with remaining parts taken from reference TRBV9 and TRBJ2-1, reads DSGVTQTPKHLITATGQRVTLRCSPRSGDLSVYWYQQSLDQGLQFLIQYYNGEERAKGNILERFSAQQFPDLHSELNLSSLELGDSALYFCASSAGGGTDYNEQFFGPGTRLTVL.

This clonotype was counted at least ten times. The rearrangement uses TRBV9 and TRBJ2-5; D remains unclear. CDR3 size: 14 residues. In germline, CDR1 is SGDLS, CDR2 YYNGEE. With 0 bases removed from V and 3 bases from J, the gap between germline ends came to 9 bases. The CDR3 DNA reads TGTGCCAGCAGCGTAGCGGGCCTTAAAGAGACCCAGTACTTC. As protein: CASSVAGLKETQYF.

This clonotype was detected many times. The J gene is TRBJ2-1, the V gene TRBV9, with 10 bases aligning to TRBD2. The CDR3 sequence is 15 residues long. V shed 4 bases and J 6 bases; nucleotides not matched to a gene: 7. Germline-derived CDR1 and CDR2 are SGDLS and YYNGEE. As DNA, the CDR3 is TGTGCCAGCAGCCGCGCTAGCGGGAGAACCAATGAGCAGTTCTTC. Protein sequence: CASSRASGRTNEQFF.

This clonotype was counted many times. J is TRBJ2-1 and V is TRBV9; the D is unclear. CDR3 length: 15 amino acids. CDR1 and CDR2 (germline): SGDLS, YYNGEE. The V and J ends lost 0 bases and 4 bases respectively, with 11 bases between them. The DNA of the CDR3 is TGTGCCAGCAGCGTAGAGCAGTATGGGTACAATGAGCAGTTCTTC. This translates into CASSVEQYGYNEQFF.